The T cell receptor beta chain under discussion was sequenced for a study of blood T cell repertoires in COVID-19. Under the authors' procedure: Amplification of reference gene primers provided the estimated nucleated cell counts. Clones were sequenced by immunoSEQ multiplex PCR, and TCRdb holds only the in-frame ones, with some missing. That table furnishes V, J and clone size, whereas the DNA furnished D and trimming. The sample lists 280,000 or so clones; 83% were seen once. With 10 bases removed from V and 4 bases from J, the gap between germline ends came to 16 bases. The CDR3 has 14 residues. Germline V gene data show CDR1 as KGHDR and CDR2 as SFDVKD.

Input material: peripheral blood. This TCR was sampled from a woman between 45 and 65 years old who had recovered from COVID-19. The chain links TRBV24-1 to TRBJ2-1, with D maybe TRBD2 (7 bases). The CDR3 coding sequence is TGTGCCACGATGGGGGGGGCCGGATACAATGAGCAGTTCTTC. Its protein is CATMGGAGYNEQFF.